In this sample, the clone carrying this T cell receptor beta chain turned up many times. The antigen is unknown. This entry is derived from a study of T cells in Graves' hyperthyroidism and ophthalmopathy. General study points: The majority of expanded thyroid clonotypes above 0.001 also appeared in blood.

The CDR3 runs 22 residues. Germline assignment: CDR1 MDHEN and CDR2 SYDVKM. Trimming cost V 7 bases and J 5 bases, with 41 bases left between them. Reasons for excluding patients were uncontrolled infection, other autoimmune disease, pregnancy or lactation. Clinical symptoms, serum thyroxine and TRAb, thyroid ultrasound and orbital computed tomography together formed the diagnostic basis. Researchers amplified the TCR beta CDR3 regions from RNA transcripts. Primed by the HTBI set, a first-round RT-PCR was run on the TCR CDR3. TCRdb passed the multiplex PCR reads through MiXCR, listing each CDR3 protein once. The sample shows hundreds of thousands of distinct CDR3 sequences, about 14% of them seen only once.

This clonotype was obtained from a woman between 50 and 59 years old with Graves' ophthalmopathy. V usage is TRBV28 and J usage is TRBJ1-2; the D is unclear. What was sequenced was blood. CDR3 sequence (DNA): TGTGCCAGCAAAGTAAGCAATGCCTTTTCTTTCCGCTTCTCGAAGTTCCCGTATGGCTACACCTTC. Its translation is CASKVSNAFSFRFSKFPYGYTF.